This is a list of T cell receptor beta chains from one sample in a study of T cell responses to AZD1222 COVID-19 vaccine. The table came from immunoSEQ multiplex PCR; TCRdb's copy has only in-frame clones and leaves some out. Counted here are some 99,000 clones, around 87% occurring once; the ten biggest clones make up 4% to 5.5%. Material: peripheral blood, obtained 28 days after the second AZD1222 dose. These receptors originate from an adult who received the AZD1222 COVID-19 vaccine. The CDR3 runs from the conserved cysteine through the conserved F or W. The D gene is left open where the match is weak. Expanded clones are given a class, and other clones once, few, many or no size at all.

D | J | size | V | DNA | CDR3
- | TRBJ1-1 | - | TRBV12-3/TRBV12-4 | TGTGCCAGCAGCCCAGGACAGACTGAAGCTTTCTTT | CASSPGQTEAFF
TRBD1 | TRBJ2-7 | - | TRBV11-2 | TGTGCCAGCAGCTTAGGGGACAGCTCCTACGAGCAGTACTTC | CASSLGDSSYEQYF
- | TRBJ2-1 | - | TRBV7-3 | TGTGCCAGCAGCCCTAGCGTTACGGGGGCCAATGAGCAGTTCTTC | CASSPSVTGANEQFF
- | TRBJ1-5 | - | TRBV5-8 | TGTGCCAGCAGCTCTCGGGTGGGGGATCAGCCCCAGCATTTT | CASSSRVGDQPQHF
TRBD2 | TRBJ2-7 | - | TRBV7-9 | TGTGCCAGCAGCCCGGCGGAACTAGCGGGTGCGCACCTCTTCTACGAGCAGTACTTC | CASSPAELAGAHLFYEQYF
TRBD1 | TRBJ1-6 | - | TRBV25-1 | TGTGCCAGCAGTACCGGGACAGGGGTTTCACCCCTCCACTTT | CASSTGTGVSPLHF
TRBD1 | TRBJ1-2 | few | TRBV2 | TGTGCCAGCAGAGGGGACAGGGGACCGGTAGCTAACTATGGCTACACCTTC | CASRGDRGPVANYGYTF
- | TRBJ2-2 | - | TRBV19 | TGTGCCAGTAGTCCACGGGACTTGAGGGAGCTGTTTTTT | CASSPRDLRELFF
- | TRBJ1-1 | - | TRBV4-3 | TGCGCCAGCAGCCAAGGAGGGGTGAACACTGAAGCTTTCTTT | CASSQGGVNTEAFF
- | TRBJ2-7 | - | TRBV6-2/TRBV6-3 | TGTGCCAGCAGTCGTGGACAAGGGTCCGTGTCCTCCTACGAGCAGTACTTC | CASSRGQGSVSSYEQYF
- | TRBJ2-1 | - | TRBV19 | TGTGCCAGTAGTATGGGAAGGTGGAGCTCCTACAATGAGCAGTTCTTC | CASSMGRWSSYNEQFF
TRBD1 | TRBJ1-2 | few | TRBV7-9 | TGTGCCAGCAGCCCACCGGGACAGAGTCACTATGGCTACACCTTC | CASSPPGQSHYGYTF
- | TRBJ1-1 | - | TRBV11-3 | TGTGCCAGCAGCTTATCAGGCCTTAACACTGAAGCTTTCTTT | CASSLSGLNTEAFF
- | TRBJ1-2 | - | TRBV30 | TGTGCCTGGAGCGAGGGGTATGGCTACACCTTC | CAWSEGYGYTF
- | TRBJ2-5 | once | TRBV21-1 | TGTGCCAGCGCGACTAGCGCCAAAGAGACCCAGTACTTC | CASATSAKETQYF
- | TRBJ1-1 | - | TRBV12-3/TRBV12-4 | TGTGCCAGCAGTATCTGGTTGAACACTGAAGCTTTCTTT | CASSIWLNTEAFF
- | TRBJ1-2 | - | TRBV3-1/TRBV3-2 | TGTGCCAGCAGCCAAGGGCCAAGTGGCTATGGCTACACCTTC | CASSQGPSGYGYTF
- | TRBJ1-4 | - | TRBV6-2/TRBV6-3 | TGTGCCAGCAGTCCCGGAGGACGAGCTAATGAAAAACTGTTTTTT | CASSPGGRANEKLFF
TRBD1 | TRBJ1-2 | few | TRBV2 | TGTGCCAGCAGTTACGACAGGGTTGGCTACACCTTC | CASSYDRVGYTF
- | TRBJ2-5 | - | TRBV29-1 | TGCAGCGTGGAGAGGAGGGCCTTTGATGAGACCCAGTACTTC | CSVERRAFDETQYF
- | TRBJ1-2 | - | TRBV7-3 | TGTGCCAGCAGCTTAGCGGGGGGCTCTGATGGCTACACCTTC | CASSLAGGSDGYTF
- | TRBJ2-5 | - | TRBV5-1 | TGCGCCAGCAGCTTGCGGGTAGGGTTGGAGACCCAGTACTTC | CASSLRVGLETQYF
TRBD1 | TRBJ2-5 | - | TRBV11-2 | TGTGCCAGCAGCTTAGGCCCGACAGGGTTAGGCGAGACCCAGTACTTC | CASSLGPTGLGETQYF
- | TRBJ2-5 | - | TRBV7-3 | TGTGCCAGCAGCTCCACCCGGGACTCTCAAGAGACCCAGTACTTC | CASSSTRDSQETQYF
- | TRBJ2-7 | once | TRBV27 | TGTGCCAGCAGTTTCGACTTCTCCTACGAGCAGTACTTC | CASSFDFSYEQYF
TRBD1 | TRBJ1-1 | - | TRBV12-3/TRBV12-4 | TGTGCCAGCACCCCAGGGGGGTATGAAGCTTTCTTT | CASTPGGYEAFF